This passage covers 6 T cell receptor beta chains from one sample sequenced in a study of memory CD4+ T cells and cytomegalovirus serostatus. The repertoire was sequenced with immunoSEQ multiplex PCR; TCRdb's copy has only in-frame clones and lacks some. The sample gives approximately 40,000 clones, roughly 79% of which show up once; around 0.6% is in the top ten. The sort gate was single viable CD3+CD4+CD8-CD45RO+ cells for memory CD4+ T cells. Sample: memory CD4+ T cells from blood. The receptors come from an adult in good health and CMV-seronegative.

This chain uses TRBV7-2 with TRBJ1-1; D call uncertain. The CDR3 consists of 13 residues. The ends were cut back, 5 bases at V and 6 bases at J, with 13 bases in the middle. The germline V gene has CDR1 SGHTA and CDR2 FQGNSA. The CDR3 sequence is CASSAQRAAEAFF. The CDR3 nucleotides read TGTGCCAGCAGCGCCCAGCGGGCCGCTGAAGCTTTCTTT.

The J gene is TRBJ2-5, the V gene TRBV6-6, with 7 bases aligning to TRBD1. This CDR3 region has 13 residues. The V and J ends lost 7 bases and 5 bases, in that order; junction bases with no gene match: 7. The germline CDR1 and CDR2 sequences are MNHNY and SVGAGI (reference sequence). The CDR3 sequence is CASKGAALETQYF. DNA for the CDR3: TGTGCCAGCAAGGGGGCTGCTTTGGAGACCCAGTACTTC.

CDR3 DNA sequence: TGTGCCACCATAGCGCACCACACAGATACGCAGTATTTT. Translation gives CATIAHHTDTQYF. The chain combines TRBV12-1 with TRBJ2-3; the table's D call TRBD2 went unverified against the DNA. TRBV12-1 is flagged as a pseudogene. The length of the CDR3 is 13 residues.

The V and J genes are TRBV15 and TRBJ1-6, with D possibly matching TRBD1 (5 bases). The CDR3 contains 17 residues. V lost 1 base and J lost 6, with 16 bases in between. The germline CDR1 and CDR2 sequences are LNHNV and YYDKDF (reference sequence). CDR3 sequence: CATSRVLLGGLNSPLHF. CDR3 nucleotides: TGTGCCACCAGCAGAGTTTTACTGGGGGGACTTAATTCACCCCTCCACTTT.

The CDR3 coding sequence is TGCAGTGCTTCCCCCCCTGGGGGCTACACCTTC. Residues: CSASPPGGYTF. The chain uses TRBV20-1 and TRBJ1-2; no clear D. Trimming removed 5 bases from V and 8 bases from J, with 12 bases in between. Germline loops: CDR1 DFQATT, CDR2 SNEGSKA (reference sequence). The CDR3 has 11 residues.

This clone showed up just once. This chain links TRBV5-1 with TRBJ1-4; D is uncertain. Germline CDR1 is SGHRS and CDR2 is YFSETQ. Trimming shortened V by 3 bases and J by 8 bases, and 14 bases separated the two germline ends. This CDR3 region has 14 residues. The CDR3 spells CASSSGSTEEKLFF. Written as DNA, the CDR3 is TGCGCCAGCAGCTCGGGTTCTACGGAGGAAAAACTGTTTTTT.